Described below is a single TCR beta chain sequence and its context. This clonotype has more than one count but fewer than ten. Its antigen specificity is not known. Base-call qualities are not available, and no considerably larger clone is one nucleotide away. This record comes from a study of T cells after yellow fever vaccination (dated by TCRdb to about 2019). About the investigation overall: The SMART-Seq v4 Ultra Low Input RNA kit was used to prepare libraries from fractions with low cell numbers. To follow T-cell clones before and after primary and booster YFV17D yellow fever vaccination, bulk TCR alpha and beta repertoires were sequenced over time. Bulk PBMC replicates and cell subsets were isolated from blood drawn at multiple timepoints before and after both primary and secondary immunization. Two healthy male donors, one aged 18 to 30 and one aged 30 to 39 years, were included in the cohort. Study-wide conclusions, independent of this receptor: Because the study included only a couple of donors, the extent to which the findings can be generalized is limited. Computational filtering was required because FACS-sorted repertoires could contain abundant contaminating clonotypes from the bulk population. Most clones expanded after primary vaccination were re-detected after the booster (almost 98% of CD4 and around 88% of CD8), suggesting broad memory maintenance. A small fraction of clonotypes showed up in both the CD4 and CD8 compartments, probably as a result of convergent recombination. Compared with the primary T-cell response, the secondary T-cell response was weaker but faster, peaking on day 5 rather than day 15.

Sample treatment or condition, as interpreted from the label and publication: live attenuated yellow fever vaccine strain. A standard Ficoll-Paque protocol was used to isolate PBMCs from peripheral blood. CD4 and CD8 T-cell fractions were isolated with Dynabeads CD4 and CD8 positive selection kits. RNA was extracted with TriZol from bulk PBMCs, CD4 and CD8 fractions, and dextramer-positive and dextramer-negative fractions. This sample was sequenced with an Illumina NovaSeq 6000. TCR cDNA was synthesized by 5'RACE template switching, through which a universal primer site and unique molecular identifiers were introduced. cDNA synthesis was primed from both the TCR alpha and TCR beta constant segments. Libraries were amplified in two PCR steps, with sample barcodes and sequencing adapters added in the second step. Sequencing of libraries was done on Illumina HiSeq 2500 (2x100 bp) or NovaSeq (2x150 bp). From the authors' description of their analysis: Reads were demultiplexed and collapsed into UMI consensus sequences with MIGEC, and V(D)J alignment was performed with MiXCR. Clonotypes responding to the vaccine were identified with edgeR on replicate PBMC samples, with the criteria of FDR below 0.01 and a log2 fold change above 5 up to day 15. Each bulk clonotype was labeled CD4 or CD8 based on which sequenced repertoire, CD4 or CD8, contained the clonotype at higher abundance. The public sequencing data were trimmed at Q25 with fastp and processed into clonotypes with MiXCR by TCRdb, which kept only in-frame beta chains. Each entry is one CDR3 protein sequence, shown with its most common DNA and genes. V and J calls and clone size were set by TCRdb, not the authors. The sample has more than 80,000 distinct CDR3 sequences on record, 5.8% of them singletons. Over 40% of the sample rests with the top ten.

CDR1 and CDR2, per the germline V gene, are SQVTM and ANQGSEA. From the cysteine up to the phenylalanine, the CDR3 has a length of 12 residues. Only CDR3 DNA remains: 36 bases, in frame from the first base. V loses 7 bases of germline sequence and J loses 0 bases, and the interval between the two ends is 8 bases. The receptor was derived from a man aged 18 to 29 who received the YFV17D yellow fever vaccine. The V gene is TRBV29-1 and the J gene is TRBJ2-3; too little of a D gene remains to name it. The sequencing here drew on CD8+ T cells sorted from PBMCs, taken 10 days after the yellow fever booster vaccination. Here is the DNA: TGCAGCGCTATGTCTAGCACAGATACGCAGTATTTT. The resulting protein is CSAMSSTDTQYF.